These 6 T cell receptor beta chains share one sample of origin, sequenced in a study of blood T cell repertoires in COVID-19. Sequencing was performed with immunoSEQ multiplex PCR; in TCRdb, only in-frame clones are kept and a portion is missing. The table records some 120,000 clones, roughly 84% of them present only once. Sequencing was performed on peripheral blood. The source is a woman aged 70-85 years with acute or convalescent COVID-19.

The rearrangement joins TRBV28 to TRBJ2-5; D call uncertain. This CDR3 comprises 11 residues. Germline CDR1 MDHEN, CDR2 SYDVKM. The V and J ends lost 2 bases and 5 bases respectively, with 3 bases between them. CDR3 bases: TGTGCCAGCAGTTTAGCGGAGACCCAGTACTTC. This sequence encodes CASSLAETQYF.

The chain is built from TRBV5-1 and TRBJ1-4, with D tentatively TRBD1 (6 bases). The germline V gene encodes CDR1 SGHRS and CDR2 YFSETQ. The V and J ends lost 5 bases and 7 bases respectively, with 21 bases between them. This CDR3 comprises 16 residues. For the CDR3, the DNA is TGCGCCAGCAGTGGGGGAAGGGCGGGGGCCGGTGAAAAACTGTTTTTT. Translating it yields CASSGGRAGAGEKLFF.

J is TRBJ1-6 and V is TRBV4-1, with 8 bases identical to TRBD1. This CDR3 has 17 amino acids. In germline, CDR1 is MGHRA, CDR2 YSYEKL. Trimming took 3 bases from V and 7 from J; bases not matched to a gene: 11. In DNA, the CDR3 is TGCGCCAGCAGCCACCCCTCCCCGGCAGGGGGCAATTCACCCCTCCACTTT. This translates into CASSHPSPAGGNSPLHF.

V gene TRBV30 combines with J gene TRBJ2-7; 10 bases match TRBD1. The germline V gene has CDR1 GTSNPN and CDR2 SVGIG (reference sequence). The CDR3 runs 17 residues. With V trimmed by 2 bases and J by 0 bases, 10 bases remained unmatched. The CDR3 region is CAWSRPFRTGGSYEQYF. The CDR3 region has the DNA TGTGCCTGGAGTCGGCCCTTTAGGACAGGGGGCTCCTACGAGCAGTACTTC.

The chain carries TRBV14 and TRBJ2-2; D is perhaps TRBD2 (6 bases). The V and J ends lost 1 base and 5 bases respectively, with 11 bases between them. Germline-derived CDR1 and CDR2 are SGHDN and FVKESK. This CDR3 is 15 amino acids long. CDR3 region: CASSQAGRWTGELFF. As DNA, the CDR3 is TGTGCCAGCAGCCAAGCAGGGAGGTGGACCGGGGAGCTGTTTTTT.

The rearrangement uses TRBV18 and TRBJ2-3, with 7 positions matching TRBD2. The J segment lost 5 bases and the V segment lost 3 bases, leaving 8 bases of the junction unmatched. This CDR3 has 15 residues. Germline V gives CDR1 KGHSH, CDR2 LQKENI. The CDR3 reads CASSPGASGGDTQYF. The CDR3, as DNA: TGTGCCAGCTCACCGGGCGCCTCGGGGGGAGATACGCAGTATTTT.